This T cell receptor beta chain was captured by sequencing in a study of human T cells and chemical hapten exposure (dated by TCRdb to about 2021). In the study overall: For sensitization, 2% DPC in acetone was applied to an approximately 2 cm by approximately 2 cm area of upper inner arm skin. Weekly therapeutic DPC doses were additionally applied to the scalp of patients throughout the roughly 26-week study period. Patch tests used Finn chambers with 0.01% DPC on the upper back, scored after 6 days by International Contact Dermatitis Research Group standards. Alopecia areata with under or over 50% scalp involvement, alopecia totalis and alopecia universalis were represented in the patient cohort, which was mostly female. Libraries were pooled for sequencing, and per-sample TCR yields varied mainly because of small differences in library volumes within the pool. The study tracked peripheral blood TCR repertoire changes in vivo during primary and secondary sensitization to the hapten diphenylcyclopropenone (DPC) in alopecia patients. Blood samples were taken from patients before sensitization (week 0) and then at 2, 6 and about 24 weeks after DPC sensitization. Blood for TCR sequencing was provided by twenty-nine alopecia patients at one to four time points (pre-sensitization, 2, 6 and 24 weeks). General study outcomes and caveats: All patients had alopecia, a presumed autoimmune disease, so their immune response might differ from that of healthy individuals. A positive correlation was found between the number of PT1 expanded TCRs and patch test score, with significance reached at thresholds 8, 16 and 32 but not 4. Repeated subsampling changed both the strength of the expansion versus patch-test correlation and the threshold at which the correlation became significant. DPC sensitization did not change the number of TCRs with a frequency above 1 in 1000, and there was no evidence of changes in global repertoire structure. Compared with pre-sensitization or healthy control sets, expanded TCRs formed significantly more large CDR3 similarity clusters, which is consistent with antigen-driven responses.

CDR3 length: 13 amino acids, cysteine to phenylalanine. The sequence is cut down to CDR3 DNA, 39 bases in frame from base 1. The germline V gene sets CDR1 to SGHVS and CDR2 to FQNEAQ. The V end loses 5 bases and the J end loses 3 bases, and a stretch of 11 bases separates them. Preparation of the library involved RACE. TCRdb shows the sequencer as NextSeq 500. During library preparation, unique molecular identifiers were attached to individual cDNA molecules so that TCRs could be counted in a quantitative, reproducible way. From each blood RNA sample, both TCR alpha and TCR beta chains were sequenced. In the paper's pipeline: Samples had a median of about 90,000 TCRs, with a range from roughly 23,224 to 700,000. The Decombinator software suite was used to annotate V, J and CDR3 in the TCR reads. To make PS versus PT1 abundance plots, every sample was subsampled to the same number of TCRs (28,000). TCRs were defined as expanded if absent before sensitization and observed at least eight times at the 2-week time point. The public reads were quality trimmed at Q25 with fastp and then assembled into clones with MiXCR by TCRdb, keeping productive beta chains. Each entry is one CDR3 protein sequence, shown with its most common DNA and genes. The V and J calls, along with clone size, are taken from TCRdb and not from the paper's own processing. The sample table holds some 180,000 distinct CDR3 sequences, of which approximately 20% were seen once. Jointly, the top ten make up approximately 6.7% of the sample.

About this clonotype itself: Its antigen remains unidentified. No base quality information exists; no much larger clone differs at one position.

The sample's time point, from its label and the paper: patch test 1, 2 weeks after DPC sensitization. Sample treatment or condition, as interpreted from the label and publication: therapeutic diphenylcyclopropenone sensitization with weekly scalp DPC. Blood at each patch-test visit was drawn before the patch test was applied. To be eligible, patients had to be aged 18 to 70, diagnosed with alopecia and judged suitable for DPC therapy, while pregnant patients were excluded. Total RNA was extracted from unfractionated whole blood that had been collected in Tempus Blood RNA tubes. The rearrangement combines TRBV7-8 with TRBJ2-7; the D gene is not confidently resolved. This specimen consisted of whole blood, obtained in connection with sensitization to the hapten diphenylcyclopropenone (DPC). The origin of this receptor is a woman in her forties or fifties with alopecia areata. Some clones in this sample may be carry-over from other donors' samples. The CDR3 sequence is CASSPHHLYEQYF. Read as DNA, the sequence is TGTGCCAGCAGCCCCCACCACCTCTACGAGCAGTACTTC.